These 9 T cell receptor beta chains were all obtained from the same sample, sequenced in a study of shared clonotypes between healthy human individuals. TCRdb keeps only in-frame clones here, not all; method: immunoSEQ multiplex PCR. The table records around 2,000,000 clones, just under 95% of them present only once. Naivety among CD8 cells was defined by CD45RO negativity and positive CCR7 selection, thereby excluding terminally differentiated effector memory CD45RA+ cells. Sequenced input: naive CD8+ T cells sorted from blood. The source is a man aged 18 to 29 in good health.

The CDR3 DNA reads TGTGCCAGCAGAGGACTAGGAAGCTCCTACAATGAGCAGTTCTTC. This encodes CASRGLGSSYNEQFF. The chain has TRBV2 and TRBJ2-1; 7 bases map to TRBD2. The V gene end was trimmed by 6 bases and the J gene end by 0 bases; junction bases not matched to a gene: 5. This CDR3 contains 15 residues. Germline CDR1 reads SNHLY; CDR2 reads FYNNEI.

CDR3 DNA sequence: TGTGCCAGCAGACCCCCACTCCCCCCTCAAGAGACCCAGTACTTC. Translated: CASRPPLPPQETQYF. V gene TRBV7-9 combines with J gene TRBJ2-5, with D uncertain. This CDR3 is built from 15 residues. Trimming removed 6 bases at V and 2 bases at J, with 16 bases between. Looked up from germline, CDR1 is SEHNR and CDR2 is FQNEAQ (reference sequence).

The V gene is TRBV7-9, the J gene TRBJ2-2, with 13 bases lining up with TRBD2. The CDR3 is 14 amino acids. Unmatched junction bases numbered 3, after V lost 8 bases and J lost 6 bases. Per the germline V gene, CDR1 is SEHNR and CDR2 is FQNEAQ (reference sequence). The CDR3 nucleotides read TGTGCCAGCCGACTAGCGGGAGGACCCGGGGAGCTGTTTTTT. Translated: CASRLAGGPGELFF.

The chain couples TRBV29-1 to TRBJ2-7, with D perhaps assigned TRBD1 or TRBD2 (5 bases each). The CDR3 is made up of 11 amino acids. Germline assignment: CDR1 SQVTM and CDR2 ANQGSEA. V gave up 8 bases and J gave up 5 bases, with 13 bases separating them. CDR3 DNA: TGCAGCACCAGCTGGGGGAACGAGCAGTACTTC. It encodes CSTSWGNEQYF.

The chain is built from TRBV11-2 and TRBJ1-1, with TRBD1 identical over 7 bases. V shed 4 bases and J 0 bases; nucleotides not matched to a gene: 5. The CDR3 sequence is 15 residues long. Looked up from germline, CDR1 is SGHAT and CDR2 is FQNNGV. The CDR3 sequence: CASSWLQGLNTEAFF. CDR3 in DNA: TGTGCCAGCAGCTGGTTACAGGGGTTGAACACTGAAGCTTTCTTT.

The V and J genes are TRBV5-1 and TRBJ2-4; D uncertain. The germline gives CDR1 SGHRS, CDR2 YFSETQ. Trimming pared 0 bases from V and 5 bases from J, leaving 9 bases between. CDR3 size: 14 residues. This chain's CDR3 is CASSLGPSENIQYF. CDR3 in DNA: TGCGCCAGCAGCTTGGGGCCATCCGAAAACATTCAGTACTTC.

Comment on this clone: Other DNA sequences from this sample encode an identical CDR3 as well. The chain is built from TRBV5-6 and TRBJ1-1; TRBD1 is a possible D gene (5 bases). Germline loops: CDR1 SGHDT, CDR2 YYEEEE. This CDR3 region has 12 residues. The germline V and J ends were trimmed by 0 bases and 5 bases, with 5 bases remaining between them. This CDR3 reads CASSLEGTEAFF. The CDR3 DNA reads as TGTGCCAGCAGCTTGGAGGGGACTGAAGCTTTCTTT.

In nucleotides, the CDR3 is TGTGCCAGTAGTATCGGGGCGGGGGCCACCCAAGAGACCCAGTACTTC. This encodes CASSIGAGATQETQYF. The chain links TRBV19 to TRBJ2-5; D might be TRBD2 (7 bases). The CDR3 loop spans 16 amino acids. CDR1 is LNHDA and CDR2 is SQIVND in the germline V gene (reference sequence). V was pared by 3 bases and J by 1 base, with 15 bases between.

The count of this clone is one. The rearrangement joins TRBV21-1 to TRBJ2-1; the D call TRBD1 from the table was never checked on the DNA. TRBV21-1 corresponds to a pseudogene. The CDR3 spans 15 residues. CDR3 residues: CASSIPGTGSNEQFF. The CDR3 bases are TGTGCCAGCAGCATTCCCGGGACAGGGAGCAATGAGCAGTTCTTC.